Sequencing of this T cell receptor beta chain was carried out in a study of spatial heterogeneity in lung cancer. On the study more broadly: There were consistently more beta-chain sequences detected than alpha-chain sequences. Points from the study as a whole: The study found that expanded intratumoral alpha and beta TCR counts tracked tumor mutation counts. Alpha and beta chain coverage of tumor T cells was estimated at about 6.8% and 14%, respectively.

All TCR cDNA molecules were individually tagged with a unique molecular identifier. TCRdb analysed the 5' RACE reads with MiXCR anew, one entry per CDR3 protein. The sample lists 3,700 or so distinct CDR3 sequences; about an eighth were seen once. In its sample, this clonotype ranks as medium-sized. The antigen is undetermined. The germline CDR1 and CDR2 sequences are SGHTA and FQGTGA. Trimming removed 5 bases from V and 1 base from J; junction bases left unmatched: 5. The CDR3 contains 14 residues. As to time point: sample taken at primary tumor resection. Sequencing was performed on whole RNA extracted from tumor and nontumor lung tissue, or from frozen PBMC, and the material was left unsorted.

This TCR was recovered from a female donor with early-stage non-small cell lung cancer. This chain joins TRBV7-3 and TRBJ2-7; 7 bases line up with TRBD1. The source was lung tumor tissue, collected at surgery. This CDR3 reads CASSLQGDSYEQYF. The CDR3 nucleotides are TGTGCCAGCAGCCTTCAGGGGGATTCCTACGAGCAGTACTTC.